These 13 T cell receptor beta chains were sequenced from one sample in a study of blood T cell repertoires in COVID-19. The repertoire was sequenced with immunoSEQ multiplex PCR; TCRdb's copy has only in-frame clones and lacks some. The sample yields 300,000 to 450,000 clones, more than 70% seen once. Sequenced material: peripheral blood. All receptors derive from a woman between 55 and 75 years old with COVID-19, enrolled during active disease.

The chain carries TRBV6-5 and TRBJ1-2; 10 bases agree with TRBD1. Germline CDR1 and CDR2: MNHEY and SVGAGI. The CDR3 extends over 13 amino acids. Trimming removed 4 bases from V and 12 bases from J; junction bases left unmatched: 8. The CDR3: CASSSPGQGSHTF. As DNA, the CDR3 is TGTGCCAGCAGTTCTCCGGGACAGGGGTCCCACACCTTC.

The CDR3 here is CASSMPLQDRGSGTQYF. CDR3 sequence (DNA): TGTGCCAGCAGCATGCCCCTTCAGGACAGGGGCAGTGGGACCCAGTACTTC. The J gene is TRBJ2-5, the V gene TRBV11-2, with 9 bases lining up with TRBD1. The trim removed 5 bases at V and 7 bases at J, leaving 17 bases unmatched. The CDR3 has 17 residues. Germline CDR1 reads SGHAT; CDR2 reads FQNNGV.

The genes are TRBV4-1 and TRBJ1-2; unclear D gene. This CDR3 has 15 residues. Germline assignment: CDR1 MGHRA and CDR2 YSYEKL. V was shortened by 1 base and J by 2 bases, with 11 bases between the two germline ends. The CDR3 DNA reads TGCGCCAGCAGCCAAGGGGCCGGAGGGAACTATGGCTACACCTTC. Residues: CASSQGAGGNYGYTF.

This clone has only a few counts. The rearrangement joins TRBV5-1 to TRBJ1-1; TRBD1 is a possible D gene (5 bases). Germline CDR1 is SGHRS and CDR2 is YFSETQ. Trimming pared 3 bases from V and 3 bases from J, leaving 15 bases between. This CDR3 spans 15 amino acids. In DNA form, the CDR3 reads TGCGCCAGCAGCTCCCAAATATGGGGGGACACTGAAGCTTTCTTT. It codes for CASSSQIWGDTEAFF.

CDR3 sequence: CASSQQGSNSPLHF. The CDR3 nucleotides are TGTGCCAGCTCCCAACAGGGGTCTAATTCACCCCTCCACTTT. The rearrangement joins TRBV18 to TRBJ1-6; 7 nucleotides line up with TRBD1. The germline CDR1 and CDR2 sequences are KGHSH and LQKENI. The CDR3 totals 14 residues. V lost 6 bases to trimming and J lost 6 bases; unmatched junction nucleotides: 5.

The chain has TRBV19 and TRBJ2-1, with D maybe TRBD1 (5 bases). V gave up 6 bases and J gave up 0 bases, with 12 bases separating them. From germline, CDR1 is LNHDA and CDR2 SQIVND (reference sequence). The CDR3 spans 15 residues. The DNA for the CDR3 is TGTGCCAGTAGCACTTACAGGAGCTCCTACAATGAGCAGTTCTTC. This codes for CASSTYRSSYNEQFF.

V usage is TRBV2 and J usage is TRBJ1-2, with D possibly TRBD1 on 6 matching bases. The CDR3 runs 12 residues. V lost 11 bases to trimming and J lost 3 bases, with 13 bases between them. CDR1 is SNHLY, CDR2 FYNNEI, per germline. The CDR3 DNA sequence: TGTGCCGCGCGGGGGGGCTACTATGGCTACACCTTC. This encodes CAARGGYYGYTF.

The chain couples TRBV5-1 to TRBJ2-2; possibly TRBD1 for D (6 bases). The CDR3 runs 12 residues. V lost 2 bases, J lost 9 bases, and 8 bases lay in between. Germline V gene sequence: CDR1 SGHRS, CDR2 YFSETQ. The CDR3: CASSLQGRELFF. The DNA for the CDR3 is TGCGCCAGCAGCTTACAGGGCCGGGAGCTGTTTTTT.

The chain carries TRBV30 and TRBJ2-1; unclear D gene. The CDR3 runs to 13 residues. Germline CDR1 reads GTSNPN; CDR2 reads SVGIG (reference sequence). Trimming cost V 0 bases and J 5 bases, with 8 bases left between them. The CDR3 loop is CAWSVNTNNEQFF. The CDR3 DNA follows: TGTGCCTGGAGTGTAAACACAAACAATGAGCAGTTCTTC. Full variable domain (remainder filled in from reference TRBV30 and TRBJ2-1): SQTIHQWPATLVQPVGSPLSLECTVEGTSNPNLYWYRQAAGRGLQLLFYSVGIGQISSEVPQNLSASRPQDRQFILSSKKLLLSDSGFYLCAWSVNTNNEQFFGPGTRLTVL.

Remarks on this clone: The junction and the germline gene differ at one end; a read error may be behind it. The chain is built from TRBV11-2 and TRBJ1-2; D might be TRBD1 (6 bases). Germline CDR1 is SGHAT and CDR2 is FQNNGV. There are 17 residues in the CDR3. This chain's CDR3 is CASSLGQVRGSRYGHTF. DNA for the CDR3: TGTGCCAGCAGCTTAGGTCAAGTCAGGGGATCTCGGTATGGCCACACCTTC.

The V call is TRBV14, the J call TRBJ2-7, with 8 bases that match TRBD2. Germline-derived CDR1 and CDR2 are SGHDN and FVKESK. J lost 6 bases, V lost 4 bases, and 14 bases had no gene match. This CDR3 is 16 amino acids long. Here the CDR3 reads CASSRVRLARICEQYF. CDR3 DNA: TGTGCCAGCAGCCGAGTACGACTAGCGCGAATCTGCGAGCAGTACTTC.

V and J are TRBV6-4 and TRBJ2-3, with TRBD2 matching 14 bases. V shed 5 bases and J 8 bases; nucleotides not matched to a gene: 18. The CDR3 extends over 19 amino acids. Germline-derived CDR1 and CDR2 are MRHNA and SNTAGT. For the CDR3, the DNA is TGTGCCAGCAGTCCCTCCCTTTTGGGACTAGCGGGGGAAGGCGGTACGCAGTATTTT. The encoded protein is CASSPSLLGLAGEGGTQYF.

The chain is built from TRBV7-8 and TRBJ2-1; 8 nucleotides line up with TRBD2. The V segment lost 6 bases and the J segment 3 bases; nucleotides outside the gene matches: 16. The CDR3 contains 18 residues. Germline V gene sequence: CDR1 SGHVS, CDR2 FQNEAQ. CDR3 region: CASSSPGLDSRNYNEQFF. The CDR3 DNA reads TGTGCCAGCAGTAGTCCGGGACTAGATTCTCGCAACTACAATGAGCAGTTCTTC.